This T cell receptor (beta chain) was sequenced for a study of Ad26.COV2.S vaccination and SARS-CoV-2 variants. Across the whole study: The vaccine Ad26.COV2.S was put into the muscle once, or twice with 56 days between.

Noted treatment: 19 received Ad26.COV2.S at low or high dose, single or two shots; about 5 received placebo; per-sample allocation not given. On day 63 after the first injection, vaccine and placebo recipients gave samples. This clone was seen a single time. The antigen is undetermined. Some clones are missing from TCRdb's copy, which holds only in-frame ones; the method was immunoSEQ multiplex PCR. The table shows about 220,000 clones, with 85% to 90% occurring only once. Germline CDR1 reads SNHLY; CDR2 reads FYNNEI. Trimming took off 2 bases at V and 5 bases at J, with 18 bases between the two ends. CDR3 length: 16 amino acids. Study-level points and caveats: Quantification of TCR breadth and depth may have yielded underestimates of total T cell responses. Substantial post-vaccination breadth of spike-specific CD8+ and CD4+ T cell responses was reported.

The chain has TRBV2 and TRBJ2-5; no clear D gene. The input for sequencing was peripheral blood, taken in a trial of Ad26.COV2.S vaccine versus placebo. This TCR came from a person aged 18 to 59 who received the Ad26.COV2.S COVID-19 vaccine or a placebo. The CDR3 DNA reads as TGTGCCAGCAGTGAAACGGCTACGGCAGCGACGGAGACCCAGTACTTC. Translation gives CASSETATAATETQYF.